This is a list of T cell receptor beta chains from one sample in a study of blood T cell repertoires in COVID-19. The table came from immunoSEQ multiplex PCR; TCRdb's copy has only in-frame clones and leaves some out. The sample has under 100,000 clones; over 75% are singletons. The sequencing input was peripheral blood. All receptors come from a man aged 80 or over with active or convalescent COVID-19. CDR3s include the opening cysteine and the closing phenylalanine or tryptophan. A D gene is named only where the DNA matches it firmly. Some rows mark clone size as missing; the rest say once, few, many or name a class of expanded clone.

D gene	V gene	J gene	clone size	CDR3 DNA	CDR3 protein
TRBD1	TRBV5-4	TRBJ2-1	many	TGTGCCAGCAGCTTGGACAGGGGGCGCAATGAGCAGTTCTTC	CASSLDRGRNEQFF
TRBD1	TRBV30	TRBJ1-5	.	TGTGCCTGGAGTGCCCGATTAGGGACAGGGACAGGGCAGCCCCAGCATTTT	CAWSARLGTGTGQPQHF
.	TRBV21-1	TRBJ2-1	.	TGTGCCAGCAGCAAAGGCCGGACCTCCGGGGATGAGCAGTTCTTC	CASSKGRTSGDEQFF
TRBD2	TRBV5-6	TRBJ2-1	.	TGTGCCAGCAGCGGCGGCACTAGCGGGGGGGCCCATGAGCAGTTCTTC	CASSGGTSGGAHEQFF
.	TRBV11-3	TRBJ2-2	.	TGTGCCAGCACCCCGGGGGGCCCCGGGGAGCTGTTTTTT	CASTPGGPGELFF
.	TRBV11-2	TRBJ1-2	.	TGTGCCAGCAGCGTTGACAGCGCCTATGGCTACACCTTC	CASSVDSAYGYTF
TRBD1	TRBV20-1	TRBJ2-3	.	TGCAGTGCTAGTCCGGACAGGGGTGAGACAGATACGCAGTATTTT	CSASPDRGETDTQYF
TRBD1	TRBV28	TRBJ1-5	.	TGTGCCAGCGAGCAAGACAGGGTTTCGCAGCCCCAGCATTTT	CASEQDRVSQPQHF
TRBD1	TRBV11-1	TRBJ2-3	.	TGTGCCAGCAGCGACTCGGGACAGCGCACAGATACGCAGTATTTT	CASSDSGQRTDTQYF
TRBD1	TRBV28	TRBJ1-1	.	TGTGCCAGCAGTGACAGGGAAACTGAAGCTTTCTTT	CASSDRETEAFF
TRBD1	TRBV20-1	TRBJ1-5	.	TGCAGTGCTAGTGATGGGACAGGGGCTCAGCCCCAGCATTTT	CSASDGTGAQPQHF